The 10 T cell receptor beta chains reported below all come from one sample, sequenced in a study of cytomegalovirus exposure and HLA in healthy donors. The PCR ran on 60 Vbeta and 13 Jbeta primers. Clones were read by immunoSEQ multiplex PCR, and TCRdb kept only the in-frame ones, dropping some. Seen here are 150,000 to 200,000 clones, about four fifths observed once, and the top ten hold 4.8%. Sequencing was done on a sample of PBMCs. The receptors stem from a girl under 18 in good health and CMV-seropositive.

This clone was seen a few times. This chain uses TRBV6-4 with TRBJ2-4, with 7 bases identical to TRBD1. The CDR3 has 15 amino acids. V lost 5 bases, J lost 6 bases, and 10 bases stayed unmatched. Germline CDR1 MRHNA, CDR2 SNTAGT. The CDR3 DNA sequence: TGTGCCAGCAGTCCTAGGACAGGCGAGGGAAACATTCAGTACTTC. Its translation: CASSPRTGEGNIQYF.

The gene calls are TRBV19 and TRBJ2-3; 8 nucleotides align to TRBD2. Per germline, CDR1 LNHDA and CDR2 SQIVND (reference sequence). The J segment lost 2 bases and the V segment lost 6 bases, leaving 10 bases of the junction unmatched. CDR3 size: 16 residues. CDR3 DNA: TGTGCCAGTAGGAGTCGGGTAGCGGGGATCACAGATACGCAGTATTTT. Protein: CASRSRVAGITDTQYF.

The chain combines TRBV5-1 with TRBJ2-2; 7 bases fit TRBD1. V shed 4 bases and J 6 bases; nucleotides not matched to a gene: 9. CDR1 SGHRS and CDR2 YFSETQ come from the germline V gene. This CDR3 is built from 15 residues. CDR3 coding DNA: TGCGCCAGCAGCCCCCCTACAGGGGAAGCCGGGGAGCTGTTTTTT. Protein sequence: CASSPPTGEAGELFF.

The CDR3 coding sequence is TGTGCCAGTAGTATGACCAGGTCAACGGAGACCCAGTACTTC. This encodes CASSMTRSTETQYF. The chain uses TRBV19 and TRBJ2-5; D not certain. CDR3 length equals 14 residues. Trimming shortened V by 3 bases and J by 5 bases, and 13 bases separated the two germline ends. The germline CDR1 and CDR2 sequences are LNHDA and SQIVND (reference sequence). The full variable domain, completed using reference TRBV19 and TRBJ2-5, is DGGITQSPKYLFRKEGQNVTLSCEQNLNHDAMYWYRQDPGQGLRLIYYSQIVNDFQKGDIAEGYSVSREKKESFPLTVTSAQKNPTAFYLCASSMTRSTETQYFGPGTRLLVL.

The genes are TRBV5-6 and TRBJ1-4; D gene uncertain. Per the germline V gene, CDR1 is SGHDT and CDR2 is YYEEEE. The CDR3 loop spans 15 amino acids. Trimming cost V 3 bases and J 4 bases, with 13 bases left between them. CDR3 sequence (DNA): TGTGCCAGCAGCTCAACCGGGATCCTTAATGAAAAACTGTTTTTT. It codes for CASSSTGILNEKLFF.

The chain couples TRBV5-1 to TRBJ2-5; 15 bases match TRBD2. The J segment lost 4 bases and the V segment lost 4 bases, leaving 11 bases of the junction unmatched. The germline CDR1 and CDR2 sequences are SGHRS and YFSETQ. The CDR3 runs to 18 residues. CDR3: CASSPGLAGGRFTETQYF. In DNA, the CDR3 is TGCGCCAGCAGCCCGGGACTAGCGGGGGGCCGGTTCACAGAGACCCAGTACTTC.

This chain links TRBV9 with TRBJ2-3, with D possibly TRBD1 on 5 matching bases. CDR3 size: 15 residues. Germline CDR1 is SGDLS and CDR2 is YYNGEE. Trimming took 4 bases from V and 6 from J, leaving 18 bases between them. The DNA for the CDR3 is TGTGCCAGCAGCCCCGGGCTCTCCAGGGTGGATACGCAGTATTTT. Translated: CASSPGLSRVDTQYF. Using reference TRBV9 and TRBJ2-3 for the parts outside the CDR3, the full variable domain is DSGVTQTPKHLITATGQRVTLRCSPRSGDLSVYWYQQSLDQGLQFLIQYYNGEERAKGNILERFSAQQFPDLHSELNLSSLELGDSALYFCASSPGLSRVDTQYFGPGTRLTVL.

V is TRBV5-4 and J is TRBJ2-3; 12 bases are shared with TRBD2. The germline CDR1 and CDR2 sequences are SGHNT and YYREEE (reference sequence). The junction had 10 bases not matched to a gene; V was cut back by 6 bases and J by 8 bases. This CDR3 contains 15 residues. CDR3 sequence: CASTTTSGGRSTQYF. CDR3 bases: TGTGCCAGCACAACAACTAGCGGGGGGCGCAGTACGCAGTATTTT.

The genes are TRBV7-8 and TRBJ1-1, with a weak D call TRBD1 (6 bases). The CDR3 loop spans 17 amino acids. Germline V gene sequence: CDR1 SGHVS, CDR2 FQNEAQ. With 6 bases removed from V and 0 bases from J, the gap between germline ends came to 20 bases. CDR3 in amino acids: CASRLAGAGKVNTEAFF. The DNA for the CDR3 is TGTGCCAGCAGATTGGCGGGGGCAGGGAAGGTGAACACTGAAGCTTTCTTT.

V is TRBV5-8 and J is TRBJ1-1; the D is unclear. CDR1 SGHTS and CDR2 YDEGEE come from the germline V gene. There are 13 residues in the CDR3. The V and J ends lost 0 bases and 6 bases respectively, with 9 bases between them. The CDR3 loop reads CASSLVGRPEAFF. The DNA of the CDR3 is TGTGCCAGCAGCTTGGTGGGCAGGCCTGAAGCTTTCTTT.